This TCR beta chain was identified during a study of OX40 agonist ivuxolimab in advanced cancers. CDR3 size: 14 residues. The ends lost 3 bases at V and 2 bases at J; junction bases unmatched: 3. The germline CDR1 and CDR2 sequences are MDHEN and SYDVKM. Produced via immunoSEQ multiplex PCR; TCRdb's table is partial and in-frame only. The data hold about 46,000 clones, with 90% to 95% observed a single time. The origin of this receptor is an adult with an advanced solid tumor such as melanoma, head and neck, liver or kidney cancer. The specimen was CD4+ or CD8+ T cells sorted from blood, collected in a trial of the OX40 agonist ivuxolimab. V usage is TRBV28 and J usage is TRBJ2-7, with 8 bases identical to TRBD2. The CDR3: CASSFTSGTYEQYF. DNA for the CDR3: TGTGCCAGCAGTTTTACTAGCGGCACCTACGAGCAGTACTTC.